The 23 T cell receptor beta chains below were found in one sample sequenced in a study of blood T cell repertoires in COVID-19. Assay: immunoSEQ multiplex PCR; the TCRdb copy retains only in-frame clones and omits some. The data contain around 250,000 clones, around 93% of them singletons. The sequencing sample was made of PBMCs or T cells enriched from blood (not recorded which). The source is a man in his forties or fifties who had been exposed to COVID-19.

The chain recombines TRBV28 with TRBJ2-3; 7 bases align to TRBD1. Germline-derived CDR1 and CDR2 are MDHEN and SYDVKM. The V gene end was trimmed by 6 bases and the J gene end by 4 bases; junction bases not matched to a gene: 13. The CDR3 has 16 residues. The CDR3 DNA reads as TGTGCCAGCAGAAGGGGGCGCAGTTTTATTGCAGATACGCAGTATTTT. Translating it yields CASRRGRSFIADTQYF.

This chain joins TRBV2 and TRBJ1-3; 7 nucleotides agree with TRBD1. CDR1 is SNHLY and CDR2 is FYNNEI in the germline V gene. CDR3 size: 14 residues. V shed 5 bases, J shed 2 bases, and the junction held 3 bases outside the gene matches. The CDR3 coding sequence is TGTGCCAGCAGTAATACAGGGGCTGGAAACACCATATATTTT. Its translation is CASSNTGAGNTIYF.

This chain links TRBV28 with TRBJ1-2; no clear D gene. V was trimmed by 2 bases and J by 4 bases, leaving 5 bases between them. Germline V lookup: CDR1 MDHEN, CDR2 SYDVKM. This CDR3 spans 12 amino acids. As DNA, the CDR3 is TGTGCCAGCAGTTTACCAGGCTATGGCTACACCTTC. This sequence encodes CASSLPGYGYTF.

This CDR3 is CASSGPGLAGVGAYEQYF. CDR3 sequence (DNA): TGTGCCAGCAGCGGACCGGGACTAGCGGGAGTGGGGGCCTACGAGCAGTACTTC. The chain uses TRBV5-6 and TRBJ2-7; 14 bases map to TRBD2. Germline lookup yields CDR1 SGHDT and CDR2 YYEEEE. With 4 bases clipped from V and 2 bases from J, the junction kept 11 bases outside the gene matches. This CDR3 is built from 18 residues.

V gene TRBV28 combines with J gene TRBJ2-2; 8 bases fit TRBD1. The germline gives CDR1 MDHEN, CDR2 SYDVKM. V dropped 10 bases and J dropped 2; count of bases not matched to a gene: 3. The CDR3 has 13 amino acids. The CDR3 bases are TGTGCCACCTCAGGGGGCAACACCGGGGAGCTGTTTTTT. Protein: CATSGGNTGELFF.

In nucleotides, the CDR3 is TGTGCCAGCAGTCGGACAGGAGGAAACACCATATATTTT. Translating gives CASSRTGGNTIYF. The chain combines TRBV7-3 with TRBJ1-3, with TRBD1 matching 7 bases. CDR1 is SGHTA and CDR2 is FQGTGA in the germline V gene. CDR3 length: 13 residues. J was trimmed by 4 bases and V by 6 bases; bases with no gene match: 3.

The V gene is TRBV5-4, the J gene TRBJ2-7, with D perhaps TRBD1 (5 bases). V gave up 2 bases and J gave up 4 bases, with 7 bases separating them. This CDR3 has 12 amino acids. Per germline, CDR1 SGHNT and CDR2 YYREEE (reference sequence). The CDR3 loop reads CASSLRGYEQYF. The CDR3 DNA reads as TGTGCCAGCAGCTTAAGGGGATACGAGCAGTACTTC. The whole variable domain, filled in from reference TRBV5-4 and TRBJ2-7, reads ETGVTQSPTHLIKTRGQQVTLRCSSQSGHNTVSWYQQALGQGPQFIFQYYREEENGRGNFPPRFSGLQFPNYSSELNVNALELDDSALYLCASSLRGYEQYFGPGTRLTVT.

CDR3 residues: CASSPHGTATNEKLFF. CDR3 DNA sequence: TGTGCCAGCAGTCCCCACGGGACAGCAACTAATGAAAAACTGTTTTTT. The gene calls are TRBV28 and TRBJ1-4; 7 bases are a match to TRBD1. The CDR3 totals 16 residues. Trimming cost V 5 bases and J 0 bases; bases outside gene matches: 6. Germline CDR1 MDHEN, CDR2 SYDVKM. The full variable domain, rest sourced from reference TRBV28 and TRBJ1-4, is DVKVTQSSRYLVKRTGEKVFLECVQDMDHENMFWYRQDPGLGLRLIYFSYDVKMKEKGDIPEGYSVSREKKERFSLILESASTNQTSMYLCASSPHGTATNEKLFFGSGTQLSVL.

This clone showed up just a few times. The chain recombines TRBV5-4 with TRBJ1-1; D is undetermined. Germline V gene data show CDR1 as SGHNT and CDR2 as YYREEE (reference sequence). Trimming shortened V by 0 bases and J by 5 bases, and 8 bases separated the two germline ends. This CDR3 has 13 amino acids. The CDR3 reads CASSLGGVTEAFF. The CDR3 nucleotides read TGTGCCAGCAGCTTGGGCGGGGTGACTGAAGCTTTCTTT.

On this clone itself: In the same sample, other DNA sequences code for this CDR3. The rearrangement links TRBV19 to TRBJ1-5; D call uncertain. The CDR3 covers 12 residues. From germline, CDR1 is LNHDA and CDR2 SQIVND (reference sequence). V dropped 5 bases and J dropped 4 bases, with 6 bases sitting between them. CDR3 DNA: TGTGCCAGTAGTCATAGTAATCAGCCCCAGCATTTT. It encodes CASSHSNQPQHF.

This chain links TRBV19 with TRBJ2-3; the match to TRBD1 covers 9 bases. Germline CDR1 and CDR2: LNHDA and SQIVND (reference sequence). The CDR3 sequence is 16 residues long. J was trimmed by 0 bases and V by 8 bases; bases with no gene match: 9. The CDR3 coding sequence is TGTGCCAGTTCCCCGGGACAGGGACGGAGCACAGATACGCAGTATTTT. This sequence encodes CASSPGQGRSTDTQYF.

V gene TRBV12-3 or TRBV12-4 combines with J gene TRBJ2-5; 7 bases are shared with TRBD1. The CDR3 totals 13 residues. Unmatched junction bases numbered 9, after V lost 7 bases and J lost 7 bases. The CDR3 here is CASNRDRSGTQYF. In nucleotides, the CDR3 is TGTGCCAGCAACCGGGACAGAAGTGGGACCCAGTACTTC.

The J gene is TRBJ2-5, the V gene TRBV19; D call uncertain. Germline V CDR1 and CDR2: LNHDA, SQIVND (reference sequence). Trimming cost V 3 bases and J 5 bases, with 16 bases left between them. This CDR3 comprises 15 residues. The CDR3 DNA sequence: TGTGCCAGTAGTATTCTCGCCAGAACCAGGGAGACCCAGTACTTC. Amino acid sequence: CASSILARTRETQYF.

CDR3 protein: CASSSGQQTRASYEQYF. The CDR3 DNA sequence: TGTGCCAGCAGCTCAGGGCAACAGACTAGAGCCTCCTACGAGCAGTACTTC. This chain uses TRBV7-9 with TRBJ2-7; D may be TRBD2 (6 bases). Per the germline V gene, CDR1 is SEHNR and CDR2 is FQNEAQ (reference sequence). The CDR3 consists of 17 residues. The V end was cut by 4 bases, the J end by 0 bases, with 19 bases between. The whole variable domain, remainder taken from reference TRBV7-9 and TRBJ2-7, is DTGVSQNPRHKITKRGQNVTFRCDPISEHNRLYWYRQTLGQGPEFLTYFQNEAQLEKSRLLSDRFSAERPKGSFSTLEIQRTEQGDSAMYLCASSSGQQTRASYEQYFGPGTRLTVT.

V and J are TRBV2 and TRBJ1-1; 7 bases map to TRBD1. The ends lost 5 bases at V and 7 bases at J; junction bases unmatched: 13. The V gene's germline CDR1 is SNHLY and CDR2 FYNNEI. The length of the CDR3 is 15 residues. The CDR3 DNA is TGTGCCAGCAGTCGTATGGGACAGTCGGTTGGTGAAGCTTTCTTT. As protein: CASSRMGQSVGEAFF.

The CDR3 loop is CASSPGDGLMGMNTEAFF. The CDR3 coding sequence is TGTGCCAGCTCACCAGGCGATGGGTTAATGGGCATGAACACTGAAGCTTTCTTT. J is TRBJ1-1 and V is TRBV18; D gene ambiguous. The CDR3 loop spans 18 amino acids. Looked up from germline, CDR1 is KGHSH and CDR2 is LQKENI. Trimming removed 2 bases at V and 0 bases at J, with 19 bases between.

V usage is TRBV9 and J usage is TRBJ1-2; TRBD1 matches 9 bases. CDR3 length equals 13 residues. The V segment lost 8 bases and the J segment 8 bases; nucleotides outside the gene matches: 10. CDR1 SGDLS and CDR2 YYNGEE come from the germline V gene. CDR3 coding DNA: TGTGCCAGTACAGGGGGCACATCTAAGGGCTACACCTTC. Translation: CASTGGTSKGYTF.

This clone was observed a single time. The chain uses TRBV15 and TRBJ1-2, with unresolved D. Trimming took off 1 base at V and 2 bases at J, with 11 bases between the two ends. This CDR3 comprises 15 residues. Germline CDR1 and CDR2: LNHNV and YYDKDF (reference sequence). CDR3 DNA sequence: TGTGCCACCAGCAGAGGTTCGGGTCTCAACTATGGCTACACCTTC. Its protein product is CATSRGSGLNYGYTF.

The chain uses TRBV6-5 and TRBJ1-5, with TRBD1 as a possible D gene (5 bases). CDR3 length: 15 amino acids. CDR1 and CDR2 (germline): MNHEY, SVGAGI. V was pared by 0 bases and J by 7 bases, with 13 bases between. CDR3 sequence: CASSYSPGEGQPQHF. In DNA, the CDR3 is TGTGCCAGCAGTTACTCACCGGGGGAGGGCCAGCCCCAGCATTTT.

This chain links TRBV4-3 with TRBJ2-7; a possible D gene is TRBD1 (5 bases). V was cut by 0 bases and J by 4 bases, with 13 bases left in between. The CDR3 has 15 amino acids. CDR1 LGHNA and CDR2 YSLEER come from the germline V gene. The CDR3 nucleotides are TGCGCCAGCAGCCAAGATGCAGGGTTTTTATACGAGCAGTACTTC. It codes for CASSQDAGFLYEQYF.

The chain couples TRBV7-8 to TRBJ2-3; a possible D gene is TRBD2 (5 bases). CDR3 length equals 13 residues. Germline CDR1 SGHVS, CDR2 FQNEAQ. Trimming shortened V by 5 bases and J by 5 bases, and 11 bases separated the two germline ends. The CDR3 DNA reads as TGTGCCAGCAGCCCCCCACGGGAAGATACGCAGTATTTT. This encodes CASSPPREDTQYF.

The chain is built from TRBV7-9 and TRBJ2-3, with 15 bases identical to TRBD2. The CDR3 extends over 18 amino acids. Germline V gives CDR1 SEHNR, CDR2 FQNEAQ (reference sequence). Losses at the gene ends were 5 bases for V and 4 bases for J; bases not matched to a gene: 10. The CDR3 region has the DNA TGTGCCAGCAGCCGGACTAGCGGGAGGGCCCTCGCACCAGATACGCAGTATTTT. Encoded protein: CASSRTSGRALAPDTQYF.

The V gene is TRBV3-1 (or the pseudogene TRBV3-2), the J gene TRBJ2-2; 7 bases align to TRBD1. V was clipped by 4 bases and J by 6 bases; unmatched bases: 2. Germline CDR1 and CDR2: LGHDT and YNNKEL (reference sequence). This CDR3 contains 13 residues. Here the CDR3 DNA reads TGTGCCAGCAGCCGACAGGGCCCCGGGGAGCTGTTTTTT. It yields the protein CASSRQGPGELFF.